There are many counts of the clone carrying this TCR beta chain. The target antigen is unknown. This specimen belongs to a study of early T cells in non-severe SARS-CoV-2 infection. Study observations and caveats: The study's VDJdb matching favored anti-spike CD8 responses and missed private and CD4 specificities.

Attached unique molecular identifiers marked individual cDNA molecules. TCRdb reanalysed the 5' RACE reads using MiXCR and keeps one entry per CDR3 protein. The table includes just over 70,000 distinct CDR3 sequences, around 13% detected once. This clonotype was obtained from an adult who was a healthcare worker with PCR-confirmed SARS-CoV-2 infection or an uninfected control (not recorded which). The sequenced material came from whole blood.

CDR3 region: CACRDILGNTIYF. The CDR3 nucleotides read TGTGCCTGCCGGGACATCCTGGGAAACACCATATATTTT. V gene TRBV30 combines with J gene TRBJ1-3, with D possibly TRBD1 on 6 matching bases. Germline CDR1 GTSNPN, CDR2 SVGIG (reference sequence). This CDR3 has 13 amino acids. Between the trimmed V and J ends, which lost 6 bases and 4 bases, there was a span of 13 bases.